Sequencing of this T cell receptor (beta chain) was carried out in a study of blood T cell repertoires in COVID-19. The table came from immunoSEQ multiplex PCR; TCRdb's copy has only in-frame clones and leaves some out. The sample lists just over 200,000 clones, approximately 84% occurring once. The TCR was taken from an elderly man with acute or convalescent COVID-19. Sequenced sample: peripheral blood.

The CDR3 reads CASSRWTGRDGYTF. DNA of the CDR3: TGTGCCAGCAGCAGATGGACAGGGAGAGATGGCTACACCTTC. This sequence joins TRBV21-1 and TRBJ1-2; TRBD1, the table's D call, was not compared with the DNA. TRBV21-1 is a documented pseudogene. There are 14 residues in the CDR3.